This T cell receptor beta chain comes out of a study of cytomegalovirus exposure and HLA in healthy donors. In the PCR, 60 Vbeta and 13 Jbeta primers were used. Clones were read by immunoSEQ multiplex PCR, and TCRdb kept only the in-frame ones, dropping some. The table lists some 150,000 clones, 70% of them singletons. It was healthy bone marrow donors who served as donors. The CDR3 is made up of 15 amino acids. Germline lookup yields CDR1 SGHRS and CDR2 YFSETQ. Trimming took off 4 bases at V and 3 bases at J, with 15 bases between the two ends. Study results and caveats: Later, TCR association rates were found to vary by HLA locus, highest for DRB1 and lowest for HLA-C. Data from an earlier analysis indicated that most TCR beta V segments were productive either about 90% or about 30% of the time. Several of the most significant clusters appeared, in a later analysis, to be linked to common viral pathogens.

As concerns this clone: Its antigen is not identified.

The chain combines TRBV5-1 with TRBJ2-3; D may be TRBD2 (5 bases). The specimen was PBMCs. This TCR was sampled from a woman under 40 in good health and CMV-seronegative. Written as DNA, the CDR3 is TGCGCCAGCAGCGCGGGTGAAAGAGGAACAGATACGCAGTATTTT. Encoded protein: CASSAGERGTDTQYF.